This note documents a single TCR beta chain sequence. The data originate from a study of blood T cells in healthy people across ages. The CDR3 covers 14 residues. V dropped 0 bases and J dropped 2 bases, with 8 bases sitting between them. Germline CDR1 and CDR2: SGHRS and YFSETQ. A J-beta primer mix and a sample-barcoded 5' primer were used in a second PCR of roughly 6 to 11 cycles. TCRdb used MiXCR to reprocess the 5' RACE reads, holding one entry per CDR3 protein. The table shows roughly 650,000 distinct CDR3 sequences, with approximately 29% occurring only once. V gene TRBV5-1 combines with J gene TRBJ1-2, with no clear D. This TCR was sampled from an elderly woman in good health. Sequenced material: blood. The CDR3 is CASSLGGINYGYTF. In nucleotides, the CDR3 is TGCGCCAGCAGCTTGGGAGGCATAAACTATGGCTACACCTTC.